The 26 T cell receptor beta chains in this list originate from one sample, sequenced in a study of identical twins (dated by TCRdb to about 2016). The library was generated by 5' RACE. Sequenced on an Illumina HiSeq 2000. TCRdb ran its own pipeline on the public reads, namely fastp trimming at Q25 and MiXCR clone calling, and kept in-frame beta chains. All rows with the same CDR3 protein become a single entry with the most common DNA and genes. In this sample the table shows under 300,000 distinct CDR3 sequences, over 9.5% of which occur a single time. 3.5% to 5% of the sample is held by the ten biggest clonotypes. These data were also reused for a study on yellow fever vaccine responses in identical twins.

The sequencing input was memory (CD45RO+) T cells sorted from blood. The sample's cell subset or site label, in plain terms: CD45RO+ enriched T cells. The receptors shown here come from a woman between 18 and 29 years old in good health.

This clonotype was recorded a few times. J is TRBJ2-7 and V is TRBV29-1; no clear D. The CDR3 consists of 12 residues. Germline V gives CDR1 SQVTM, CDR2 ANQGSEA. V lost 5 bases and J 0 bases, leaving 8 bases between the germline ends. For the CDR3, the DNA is TGCAGCGTTATGGGCAGCTCCTACGAGCAGTACTTC. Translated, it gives CSVMGSSYEQYF.

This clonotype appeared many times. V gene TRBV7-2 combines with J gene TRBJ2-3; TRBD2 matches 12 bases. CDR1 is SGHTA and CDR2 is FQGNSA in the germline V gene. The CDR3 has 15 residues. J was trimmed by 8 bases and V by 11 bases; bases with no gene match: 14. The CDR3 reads CAQTPGLAGGATQYF. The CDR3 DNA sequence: TGTGCCCAAACGCCGGGGCTAGCGGGGGGGGCTACGCAGTATTTT.

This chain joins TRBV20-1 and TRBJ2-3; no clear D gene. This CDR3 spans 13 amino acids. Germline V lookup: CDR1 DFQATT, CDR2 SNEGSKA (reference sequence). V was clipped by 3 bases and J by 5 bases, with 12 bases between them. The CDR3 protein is CSARAQVIDTQYF. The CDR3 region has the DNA TGCAGTGCTAGGGCCCAAGTCATAGATACGCAGTATTTT.

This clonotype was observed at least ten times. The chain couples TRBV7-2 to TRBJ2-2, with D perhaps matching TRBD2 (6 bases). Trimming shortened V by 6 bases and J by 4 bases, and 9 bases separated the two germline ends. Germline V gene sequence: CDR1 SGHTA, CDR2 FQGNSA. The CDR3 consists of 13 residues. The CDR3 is CASRVGGTGELFF. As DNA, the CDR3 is TGTGCCAGCAGGGTGGGGGGCACCGGGGAGCTGTTTTTT.

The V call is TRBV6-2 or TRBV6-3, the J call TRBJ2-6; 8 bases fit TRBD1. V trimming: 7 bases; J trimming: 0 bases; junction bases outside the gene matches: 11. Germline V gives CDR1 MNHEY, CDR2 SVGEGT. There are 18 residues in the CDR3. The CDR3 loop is CASTDGGQGYSGANVLTF. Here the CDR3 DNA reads TGTGCCAGCACCGACGGCGGACAGGGTTACTCTGGGGCCAACGTCCTGACTTTC.

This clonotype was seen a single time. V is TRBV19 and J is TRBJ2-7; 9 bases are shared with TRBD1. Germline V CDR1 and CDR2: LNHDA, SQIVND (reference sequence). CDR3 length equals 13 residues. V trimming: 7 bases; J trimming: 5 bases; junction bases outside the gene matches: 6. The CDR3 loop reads CASKGQGPHEQYF. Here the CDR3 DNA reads TGTGCCAGTAAAGGACAGGGGCCCCACGAGCAGTACTTC.

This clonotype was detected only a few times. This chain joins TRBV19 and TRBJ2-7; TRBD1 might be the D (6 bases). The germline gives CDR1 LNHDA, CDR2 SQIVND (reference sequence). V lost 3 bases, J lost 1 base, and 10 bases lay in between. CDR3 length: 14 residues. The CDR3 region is CASSMGAGSYEQYF. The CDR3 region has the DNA TGTGCCAGTAGTATGGGGGCAGGGTCCTACGAGCAGTACTTC. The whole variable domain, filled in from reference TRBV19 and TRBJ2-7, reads DGGITQSPKYLFRKEGQNVTLSCEQNLNHDAMYWYRQDPGQGLRLIYYSQIVNDFQKGDIAEGYSVSREKKESFPLTVTSAQKNPTAFYLCASSMGAGSYEQYFGPGTRLTVT.

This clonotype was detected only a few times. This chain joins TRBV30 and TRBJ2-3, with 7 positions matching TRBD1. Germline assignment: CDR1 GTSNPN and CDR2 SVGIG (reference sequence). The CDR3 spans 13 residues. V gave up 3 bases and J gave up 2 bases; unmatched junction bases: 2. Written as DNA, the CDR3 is TGTGCCTGGAGGACAGGGATCACAGATACGCAGTATTTT. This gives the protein CAWRTGITDTQYF.

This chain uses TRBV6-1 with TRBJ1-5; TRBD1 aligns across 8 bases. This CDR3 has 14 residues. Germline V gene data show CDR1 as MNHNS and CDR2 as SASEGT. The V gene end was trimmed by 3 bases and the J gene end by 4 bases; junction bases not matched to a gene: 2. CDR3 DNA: TGTGCCAGCAGTGACGGGACAGGAAATCAGCCCCAGCATTTT. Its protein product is CASSDGTGNQPQHF.

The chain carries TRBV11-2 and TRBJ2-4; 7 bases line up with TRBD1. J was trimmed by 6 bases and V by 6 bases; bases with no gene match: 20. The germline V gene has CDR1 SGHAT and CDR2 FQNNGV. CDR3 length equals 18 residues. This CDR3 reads CASRTTRGFRGKLNIQYF. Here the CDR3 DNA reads TGTGCCAGCAGAACCACGAGGGGTTTCAGGGGGAAATTAAACATTCAGTACTTC.

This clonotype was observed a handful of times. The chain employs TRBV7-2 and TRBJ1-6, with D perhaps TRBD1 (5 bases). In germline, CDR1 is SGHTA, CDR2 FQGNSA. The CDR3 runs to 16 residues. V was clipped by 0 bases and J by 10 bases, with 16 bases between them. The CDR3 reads CASSLALVREKSPLHF. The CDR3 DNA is TGTGCCAGCAGCTTAGCGCTCGTCAGGGAAAAATCACCCCTCCACTTT.

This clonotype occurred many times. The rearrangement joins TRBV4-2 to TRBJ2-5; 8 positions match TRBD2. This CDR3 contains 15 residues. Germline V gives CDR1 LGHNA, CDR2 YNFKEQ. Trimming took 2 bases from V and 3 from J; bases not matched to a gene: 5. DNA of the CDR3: TGTGCCAGCAGCCAACACTCGACTAGCGAAGAGACCCAGTACTTC. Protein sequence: CASSQHSTSEETQYF.

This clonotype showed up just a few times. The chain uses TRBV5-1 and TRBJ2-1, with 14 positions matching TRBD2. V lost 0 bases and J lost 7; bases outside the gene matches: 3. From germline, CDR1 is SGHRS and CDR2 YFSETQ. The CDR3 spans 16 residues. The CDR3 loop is CASSLGGTSGSNEQFF. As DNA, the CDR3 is TGCGCCAGCAGCTTGGGAGGGACTAGCGGGAGTAATGAGCAGTTCTTC.

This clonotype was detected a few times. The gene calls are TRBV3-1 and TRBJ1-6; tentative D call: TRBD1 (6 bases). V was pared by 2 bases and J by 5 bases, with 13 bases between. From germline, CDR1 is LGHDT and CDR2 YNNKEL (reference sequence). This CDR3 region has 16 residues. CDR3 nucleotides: TGTGCCAGCAGCCAAATACCTACAGGGAATAATTCACCCCTCCACTTT. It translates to CASSQIPTGNNSPLHF.

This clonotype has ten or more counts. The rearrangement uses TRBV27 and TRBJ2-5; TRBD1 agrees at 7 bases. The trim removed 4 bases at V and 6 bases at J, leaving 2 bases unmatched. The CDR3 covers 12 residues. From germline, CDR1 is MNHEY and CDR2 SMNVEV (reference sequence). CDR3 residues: CASSSQGQTQYF. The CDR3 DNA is TGTGCCAGCAGTTCACAGGGGCAGACCCAGTACTTC.

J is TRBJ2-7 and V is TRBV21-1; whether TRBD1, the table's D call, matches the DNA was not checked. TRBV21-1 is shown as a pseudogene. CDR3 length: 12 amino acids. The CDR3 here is CAHRTGSYEQYF. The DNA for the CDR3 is TGTGCCCACCGGACAGGGAGCTACGAGCAGTACTTC.

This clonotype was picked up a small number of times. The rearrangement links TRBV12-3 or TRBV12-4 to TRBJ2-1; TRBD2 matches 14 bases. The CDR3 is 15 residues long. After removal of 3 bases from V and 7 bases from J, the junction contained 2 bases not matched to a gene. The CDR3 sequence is CASSLGTSGRNEQFF. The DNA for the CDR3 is TGTGCCAGCAGTTTGGGGACTAGCGGGAGAAATGAGCAGTTCTTC.

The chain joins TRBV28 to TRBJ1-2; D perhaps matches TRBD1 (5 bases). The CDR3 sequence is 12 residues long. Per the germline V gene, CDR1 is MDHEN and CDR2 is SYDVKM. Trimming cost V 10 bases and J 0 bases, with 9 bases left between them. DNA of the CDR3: TGTGCCACCGGGACTACTAACTATGGCTACACCTTC. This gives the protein CATGTTNYGYTF.

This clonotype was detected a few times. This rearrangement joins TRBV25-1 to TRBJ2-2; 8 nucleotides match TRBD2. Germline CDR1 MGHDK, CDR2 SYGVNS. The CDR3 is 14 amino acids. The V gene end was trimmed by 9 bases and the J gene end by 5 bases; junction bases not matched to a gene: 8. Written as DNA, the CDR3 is TGTGCCAGTGCCGGGAGGGGTGATACCGGGGAGCTGTTTTTT. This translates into CASAGRGDTGELFF.

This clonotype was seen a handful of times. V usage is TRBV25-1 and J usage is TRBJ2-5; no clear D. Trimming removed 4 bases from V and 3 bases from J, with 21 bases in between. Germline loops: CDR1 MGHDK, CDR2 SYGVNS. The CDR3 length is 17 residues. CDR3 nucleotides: TGTGCCAGCAGTGTCCCCCGGACCAGTCGTGATGAAGAGACCCAGTACTTC. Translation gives CASSVPRTSRDEETQYF.

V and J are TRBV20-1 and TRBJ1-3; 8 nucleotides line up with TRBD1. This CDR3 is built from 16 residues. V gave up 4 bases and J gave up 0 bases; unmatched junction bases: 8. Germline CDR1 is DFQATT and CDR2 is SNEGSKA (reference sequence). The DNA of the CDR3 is TGCAGTGCTAAGGACAGGGCGAGGGTCTCTGGAAACACCATATATTTT. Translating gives CSAKDRARVSGNTIYF.

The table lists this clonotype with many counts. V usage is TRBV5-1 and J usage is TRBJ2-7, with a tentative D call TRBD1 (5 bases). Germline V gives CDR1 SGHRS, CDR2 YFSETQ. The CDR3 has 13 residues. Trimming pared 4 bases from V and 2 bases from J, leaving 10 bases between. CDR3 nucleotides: TGCGCCAGCAGCGTGGACAACCCCTACGAGCAGTACTTC. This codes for CASSVDNPYEQYF.

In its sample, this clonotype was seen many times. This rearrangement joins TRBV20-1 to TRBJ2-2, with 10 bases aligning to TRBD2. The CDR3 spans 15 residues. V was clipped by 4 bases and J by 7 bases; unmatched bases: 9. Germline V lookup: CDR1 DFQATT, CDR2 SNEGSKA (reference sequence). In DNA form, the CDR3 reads TGCAGTGCTATATCCCTAGCGGGAGTCGACGGGGAGCTGTTTTTT. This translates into CSAISLAGVDGELFF.

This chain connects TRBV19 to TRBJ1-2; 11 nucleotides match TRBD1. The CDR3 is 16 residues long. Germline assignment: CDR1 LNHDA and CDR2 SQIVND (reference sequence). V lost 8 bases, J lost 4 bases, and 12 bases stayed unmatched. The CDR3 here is CASRLTGTGGSYGYTF. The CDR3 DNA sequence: TGTGCCAGTCGATTAACAGGGACAGGGGGAAGCTATGGCTACACCTTC.

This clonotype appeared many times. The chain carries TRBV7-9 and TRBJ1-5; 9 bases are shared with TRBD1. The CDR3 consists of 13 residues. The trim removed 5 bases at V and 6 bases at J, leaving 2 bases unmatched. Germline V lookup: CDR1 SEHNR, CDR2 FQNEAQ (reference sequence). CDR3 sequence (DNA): TGTGCCAGCAGCGTACAGGGGGCTCAGCCCCAGCATTTT. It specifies CASSVQGAQPQHF.

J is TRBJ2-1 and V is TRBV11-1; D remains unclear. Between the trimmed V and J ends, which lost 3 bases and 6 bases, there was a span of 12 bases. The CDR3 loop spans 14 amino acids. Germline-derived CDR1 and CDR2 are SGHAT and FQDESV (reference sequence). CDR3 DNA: TGTGCCAGCAGCTTGCAGCAGTATCGCAATGAGCAGTTCTTC. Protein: CASSLQQYRNEQFF.